The present T cell receptor (beta chain) was sequenced within a study of OX40 agonist ivuxolimab in advanced cancers. Germline CDR1 and CDR2: SGHTA and FQGNSA. The CDR3 totals 16 residues. V shed 1 base, J shed 5 bases, and the junction held 7 bases outside the gene matches. Assay used: immunoSEQ multiplex PCR; TCRdb lists only in-frame clones, some missing. The table includes tens of thousands of clones, 75% to 90% detected once. V gene TRBV7-2 combines with J gene TRBJ2-3; 9 bases fit TRBD2. This sample comprised CD4+ or CD8+ T cells sorted from blood, obtained in a trial of the OX40 agonist ivuxolimab. The sequence came from an adult with an advanced solid tumor such as melanoma, head and neck, liver or kidney cancer. CDR3 nucleotides: TGTGCCAGCAGCTTAGGACTAGCGGAGCTTCGAGATACGCAGTATTTT. This sequence encodes CASSLGLAELRDTQYF. Variable domain in full (rest from reference TRBV7-2 and TRBJ2-3): GAGVSQSPSNKVTEKGKDVELRCDPISGHTALYWYRQSLGQGLEFLIYFQGNSAPDKSGLPSDRFSAERTGGSVSTLTIQRTQQEDSAVYLCASSLGLAELRDTQYFGPGTRLTVL.